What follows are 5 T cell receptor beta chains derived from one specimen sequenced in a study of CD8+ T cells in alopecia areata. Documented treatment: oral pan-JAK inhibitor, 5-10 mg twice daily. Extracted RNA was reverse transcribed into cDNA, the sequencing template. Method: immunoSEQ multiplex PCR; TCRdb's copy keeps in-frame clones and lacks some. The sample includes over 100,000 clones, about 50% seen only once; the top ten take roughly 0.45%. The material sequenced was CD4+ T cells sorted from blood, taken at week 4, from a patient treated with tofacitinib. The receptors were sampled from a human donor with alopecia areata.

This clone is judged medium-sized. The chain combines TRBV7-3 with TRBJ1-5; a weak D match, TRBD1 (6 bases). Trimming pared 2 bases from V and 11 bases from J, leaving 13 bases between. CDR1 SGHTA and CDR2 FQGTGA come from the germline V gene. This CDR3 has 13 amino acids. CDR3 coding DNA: TGTGCCAGCAGCTTAGATGAAGGGGGGACCCAGCATTTT. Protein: CASSLDEGGTQHF.

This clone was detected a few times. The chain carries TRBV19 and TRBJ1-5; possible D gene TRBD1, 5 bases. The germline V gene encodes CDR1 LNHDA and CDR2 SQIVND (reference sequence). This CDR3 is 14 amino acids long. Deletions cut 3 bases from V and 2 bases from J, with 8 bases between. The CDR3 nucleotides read TGTGCCAGTAGTATCAGGGACGGCAATCAGCCCCAGCATTTT. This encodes CASSIRDGNQPQHF. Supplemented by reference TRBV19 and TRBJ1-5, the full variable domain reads DGGITQSPKYLFRKEGQNVTLSCEQNLNHDAMYWYRQDPGQGLRLIYYSQIVNDFQKGDIAEGYSVSREKKESFPLTVTSAQKNPTAFYLCASSIRDGNQPQHFGDGTRLSIL.

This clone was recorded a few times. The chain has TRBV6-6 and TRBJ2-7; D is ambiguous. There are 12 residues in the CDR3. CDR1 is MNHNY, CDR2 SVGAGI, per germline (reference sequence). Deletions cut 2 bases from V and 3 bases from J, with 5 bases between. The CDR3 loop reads CASSYLHYEQYF. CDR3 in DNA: TGTGCCAGCAGTTACCTACACTACGAGCAGTACTTC.

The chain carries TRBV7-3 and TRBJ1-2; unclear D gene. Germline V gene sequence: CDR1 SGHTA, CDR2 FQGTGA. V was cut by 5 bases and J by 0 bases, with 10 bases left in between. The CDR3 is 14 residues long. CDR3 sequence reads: CASSPDGANYGYTF. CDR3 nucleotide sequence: TGTGCCAGCAGCCCGGACGGTGCTAACTATGGCTACACCTTC.

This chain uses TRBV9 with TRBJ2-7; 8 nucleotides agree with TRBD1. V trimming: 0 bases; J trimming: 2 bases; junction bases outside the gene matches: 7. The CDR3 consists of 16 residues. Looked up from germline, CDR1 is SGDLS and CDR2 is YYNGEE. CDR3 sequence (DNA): TGTGCCAGCAGCGTAGCCGGGACAGGCAACGCCTACGAGCAGTACTTC. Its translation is CASSVAGTGNAYEQYF.